Listed here are 25 T cell receptor beta chains from one sample, sequenced in a study of identical twins. Using its own MiXCR run on the 5' RACE reads, TCRdb lists one record per CDR3 protein. The sample includes around 490,000 distinct CDR3 sequences, 13% to 15% of them seen just once. In addition, the sample was reused for a study of yellow fever vaccine responses in identical twins.

Source material: CD4+ T cells sorted from blood. Receptors were obtained from a woman under 30 in good health.

CDR3: CASSGLTASGNIQYF. The CDR3 DNA reads TGTGCCAGCAGTGGCCTCACGGCCTCAGGGAACATTCAGTACTTC. V gene TRBV6-1 combines with J gene TRBJ2-4; weak D call: TRBD1 (5 bases). This CDR3 spans 15 amino acids. Trimming shortened V by 4 bases and J by 7 bases, and 17 bases separated the two germline ends. Germline CDR1 reads MNHNS; CDR2 reads SASEGT.

The rearrangement links TRBV7-9 to TRBJ1-3, with D perhaps TRBD1 (5 bases). Germline CDR1 is SEHNR and CDR2 is FQNEAQ (reference sequence). V dropped 7 bases and J dropped 4 bases, with 23 bases sitting between them. The CDR3 consists of 17 residues. The CDR3 here is CASTKGVAGFLGNTIYF. CDR3 sequence (DNA): TGTGCCAGCACCAAAGGGGTGGCAGGATTCCTAGGAAACACCATATATTTT.

The V call is TRBV6-6, the J call TRBJ1-5; D perhaps matches TRBD1 (5 bases). CDR1 and CDR2 (germline): MNHNY, SVGAGI (reference sequence). This CDR3 has 13 residues. The V and J ends lost 7 bases and 5 bases respectively, with 12 bases between them. This chain's CDR3 is CASKGYGDQPQHF. CDR3 sequence (DNA): TGTGCCAGCAAGGGGTATGGGGATCAGCCCCAGCATTTT.

The chain uses TRBV29-1 and TRBJ1-2, with a tentative D call TRBD1 (5 bases). V lost 6 bases to trimming and J lost 7 bases, with 15 bases between them. Germline V gene lookup returns CDR1 SQVTM and CDR2 ANQGSEA. This CDR3 is 12 amino acids long. The CDR3 spells CSVGGVSPGYTF. The CDR3 DNA is TGCAGCGTCGGAGGGGTTAGTCCTGGCTACACCTTC.

This clonotype occurred a few times. The chain links TRBV18 to TRBJ2-7; 9 bases match TRBD1. This CDR3 contains 15 residues. The V gene's germline CDR1 is KGHSH and CDR2 LQKENI. V lost 6 bases to trimming and J lost 3 bases; unmatched junction nucleotides: 9. This CDR3 is CASSPMGTGFYEQYF. The CDR3, as DNA: TGTGCCAGCTCTCCGATGGGGACAGGGTTCTACGAGCAGTACTTC.

The chain has TRBV2 and TRBJ2-5, with D possibly TRBD2 on 5 matching bases. V was cut by 4 bases and J by 0 bases, with 12 bases left in between. From germline, CDR1 is SNHLY and CDR2 FYNNEI. This CDR3 contains 15 residues. The CDR3 DNA reads TGTGCCAGCAGTGTCGAGGGTTCGAACCAAGAGACCCAGTACTTC. Protein product: CASSVEGSNQETQYF. The entire variable domain, with the rest obtained from reference TRBV2 and TRBJ2-5, is as follows: EPEVTQTPSHQVTQMGQEVILRCVPISNHLYFYWYRQILGQKVEFLVSFYNNEISEKSEIFDDQFSVERPDGSNFTLKIRSTKLEDSAMYFCASSVEGSNQETQYFGPGTRLLVL.

The genes are TRBV28 and TRBJ2-1, with TRBD2 matching over 7 bases. This CDR3 spans 16 amino acids. Germline trimming cut 6 bases from V and 5 bases from J; bases unmatched to any gene: 13. Germline V gene sequence: CDR1 MDHEN, CDR2 SYDVKM. The CDR3 is CASRPRGRDLNNEQFF. The CDR3 DNA reads as TGTGCCAGCAGGCCACGGGGGAGGGACTTAAACAATGAGCAGTTCTTC.

The rearrangement uses TRBV3-1 and TRBJ2-3, with TRBD2 as a possible D gene (5 bases). The germline V gene encodes CDR1 LGHDT and CDR2 YNNKEL (reference sequence). The CDR3 extends over 16 amino acids. Trimming took 4 bases from V and 5 from J, leaving 19 bases between them. CDR3 sequence: CASSRAGPLVEDTQYF. CDR3 sequence (DNA): TGTGCCAGCAGCCGGGCGGGTCCCTTGGTAGAAGATACGCAGTATTTT.

The chain recombines TRBV27 with TRBJ2-4; D is undetermined. The CDR3 contains 18 residues. Germline CDR1 MNHEY, CDR2 SMNVEV (reference sequence). V lost 0 bases and J lost 5, with 20 bases in between. CDR3 sequence: CASSLSPSLVGSENIQYF. In DNA, the CDR3 is TGTGCCAGCAGTTTATCGCCTAGTCTAGTGGGTTCGGAAAACATTCAGTACTTC.

The chain uses TRBV11-2 and TRBJ2-3; TRBD2 matches 7 bases. With 1 base clipped from V and 6 bases from J, the junction kept 4 bases outside the gene matches. Germline V gene sequence: CDR1 SGHAT, CDR2 FQNNGV. This CDR3 spans 14 amino acids. The CDR3, as DNA: TGTGCCAGCAGCTTAGGGTTGGGGGGGGATACGCAGTATTTT. It translates to CASSLGLGGDTQYF.

This clonotype occurred a few times. The chain links TRBV2 to TRBJ2-7; weak D call: TRBD2 (6 bases). Germline CDR1 and CDR2: SNHLY and FYNNEI. The CDR3 loop spans 14 amino acids. V lost 3 bases to trimming and J lost 3 bases, with 12 bases between them. The CDR3 region is CASSEGGGVYEQYF. The CDR3 coding sequence is TGTGCCAGCAGTGAGGGCGGAGGGGTCTACGAGCAGTACTTC.

The chain recombines TRBV20-1 with TRBJ1-3, with D possibly being TRBD1 (6 bases). Germline V lookup: CDR1 DFQATT, CDR2 SNEGSKA (reference sequence). The CDR3 contains 13 residues. Trimming left V 6 bases short and J 0 bases short, with 9 bases between. CDR3 DNA sequence: TGCAGTGCAGGGGGGGCCTCTGGAAACACCATATATTTT. Protein sequence: CSAGGASGNTIYF.

The V and J genes are TRBV6-5 and TRBJ2-5; tentatively, D is TRBD2 (6 bases). V was clipped by 0 bases and J by 2 bases, with 10 bases between them. The CDR3 runs 15 residues. CDR1 and CDR2 (germline): MNHEY, SVGAGI. The DNA of the CDR3 is TGTGCCAGCAGTTACTCCGGGACTTTTCAAGAGACCCAGTACTTC. Amino acid sequence: CASSYSGTFQETQYF.

This sequence joins TRBV9 and TRBJ2-2; tentatively, D is TRBD1 (6 bases). With 6 bases removed from V and 0 bases from J, the gap between germline ends came to 12 bases. The CDR3 contains 15 residues. CDR1 and CDR2 from the germline V gene are SGDLS and YYNGEE. The CDR3 here is CASKSGQSNTGELFF. The DNA for the CDR3 is TGTGCCAGCAAAAGCGGACAGTCGAACACCGGGGAGCTGTTTTTT. Full variable domain (outside the CDR3, taken from reference TRBV9 and TRBJ2-2): DSGVTQTPKHLITATGQRVTLRCSPRSGDLSVYWYQQSLDQGLQFLIQYYNGEERAKGNILERFSAQQFPDLHSELNLSSLELGDSALYFCASKSGQSNTGELFFGEGSRLTVL.

This chain joins TRBV12-3 or TRBV12-4 and TRBJ1-1, with D perhaps matching TRBD1 (5 bases). The V gene lost 5 bases and the J gene lost 3 bases, with 22 bases spanning the gap. CDR3 length: 17 residues. CDR3 in amino acids: CASSPQRGGLQYTEAFF. The CDR3 nucleotides read TGTGCCAGCAGTCCCCAACGGGGGGGACTACAATACACTGAAGCTTTCTTT.

In its sample, this clonotype was seen a few times. The chain is built from TRBV20-1 and TRBJ2-6; D is unresolved. Germline values: CDR1 DFQATT, CDR2 SNEGSKA (reference sequence). CDR3 length equals 14 residues. The V end lost 2 bases, the J end lost 1 base, and 6 bases lay between the germline ends. CDR3 loop: CSARLESGANVLTF. The CDR3 DNA reads as TGCAGTGCTAGATTAGAGTCTGGGGCCAACGTCCTGACTTTC.

This clonotype came up a few times. The rearrangement joins TRBV20-1 to TRBJ2-7; 11 positions agree with TRBD2. The CDR3 has 17 residues. Germline CDR1 reads DFQATT; CDR2 reads SNEGSKA (reference sequence). V lost 3 bases, J lost 5 bases, and 15 bases stayed unmatched. The CDR3: CSARATSGSPLGDEQYF. The CDR3 bases are TGCAGTGCTAGGGCCACTAGCGGGAGTCCCTTAGGTGACGAGCAGTACTTC.

This clonotype showed up just a few times. V usage is TRBV7-8 and J usage is TRBJ2-1; TRBD2 agrees at 10 bases. Unmatched junction bases numbered 8, after V lost 0 bases and J lost 12 bases. The CDR3 has 15 amino acids. Germline V gene lookup returns CDR1 SGHVS and CDR2 FQNEAQ. The CDR3 DNA follows: TGTGCCAGCAGCTTAGCTCAGCGGGAGGGGGGCATGCAGTTCTTC. It translates to CASSLAQREGGMQFF.

This clonotype was observed a handful of times. The chain recombines TRBV10-1 with TRBJ1-1; D is uncertain. The V end lost 3 bases, the J end lost 1 base, and 9 bases lay between the germline ends. Germline values: CDR1 WNHNN, CDR2 SYGVQD (reference sequence). The CDR3 is 14 residues long. The CDR3 DNA sequence: TGCGCCAGCAGTGAACACAGTTCGAACACTGAAGCTTTCTTT. Its translation is CASSEHSSNTEAFF.

The sample holds a few counts of this clonotype. This rearrangement joins TRBV2 to TRBJ1-4; D is perhaps TRBD1 (5 bases). V lost 5 bases and J lost 0, with 7 bases in between. The germline gives CDR1 SNHLY, CDR2 FYNNEI. This CDR3 is built from 14 residues. The DNA for the CDR3 is TGTGCCAGCAGTACACAGGCAACTAATGAAAAACTGTTTTTT. Residues: CASSTQATNEKLFF.

The rearrangement joins TRBV5-1 to TRBJ2-1, with TRBD2 matching over 8 bases. The CDR3 runs 19 residues. Germline V gives CDR1 SGHRS, CDR2 YFSETQ. V shed 1 base, J shed 1 base, and the junction held 13 bases outside the gene matches. DNA for the CDR3: TGCGCCAGCAGCTTGTCACCCTTACTGAAGCGGGGGTCCTACAATGAGCAGTTCTTC. It is translated as CASSLSPLLKRGSYNEQFF. Drawing the rest from reference TRBV5-1 and TRBJ2-1, the complete variable domain is KAGVTQTPRYLIKTRGQQVTLSCSPISGHRSVSWYQQTPGQGLQFLFEYFSETQRNKGNFPGRFSGRQFSNSRSEMNVSTLELGDSALYLCASSLSPLLKRGSYNEQFFGPGTRLTVL.

The chain carries TRBV2 and TRBJ2-1; TRBD1 agrees at 8 bases. After removal of 4 bases from V and 0 bases from J, the junction contained 5 bases not matched to a gene. The CDR3 is 16 amino acids. Germline CDR1 is SNHLY and CDR2 is FYNNEI. The CDR3 region has the DNA TGTGCCAGCAGTGTCGACAGGGGAACCTCCTACAATGAGCAGTTCTTC. This encodes CASSVDRGTSYNEQFF.

This clonotype was picked up a small number of times. This chain uses TRBV10-3 with TRBJ2-1; perhaps D is TRBD1 or TRBD2 (5 bases each). Trimming shortened V by 6 bases and J by 1 base, and 16 bases separated the two germline ends. This CDR3 region has 16 residues. Germline lookup yields CDR1 ENHRY and CDR2 SYGVKD. In DNA form, the CDR3 reads TGTGCCATCAGGGGGGACGAGAGGAATTCCTACAATGAGCAGTTCTTC. Its translation is CAIRGDERNSYNEQFF.

Only a few counts were recorded for this clonotype. This rearrangement joins TRBV28 to TRBJ2-3; D might be TRBD2 (6 bases). Germline V gives CDR1 MDHEN, CDR2 SYDVKM. The CDR3 contains 15 residues. The V end was cut by 7 bases, the J end by 1 base, with 15 bases between. CDR3: CASNTGGGGTDTQYF. In nucleotides, the CDR3 is TGTGCCAGCAACACCGGAGGCGGGGGCACAGATACGCAGTATTTT.

This clonotype was detected a few times. The chain couples TRBV7-9 to TRBJ2-3, with 10 nucleotides matching TRBD2. V lost 5 bases, J lost 13 bases, and 6 bases stayed unmatched. CDR3 size: 12 residues. Germline CDR1 is SEHNR and CDR2 is FQNEAQ (reference sequence). The CDR3 sequence is CASSPTGTSEYF. CDR3 in DNA: TGTGCCAGCAGCCCGACCGGGACTAGCGAGTATTTT.